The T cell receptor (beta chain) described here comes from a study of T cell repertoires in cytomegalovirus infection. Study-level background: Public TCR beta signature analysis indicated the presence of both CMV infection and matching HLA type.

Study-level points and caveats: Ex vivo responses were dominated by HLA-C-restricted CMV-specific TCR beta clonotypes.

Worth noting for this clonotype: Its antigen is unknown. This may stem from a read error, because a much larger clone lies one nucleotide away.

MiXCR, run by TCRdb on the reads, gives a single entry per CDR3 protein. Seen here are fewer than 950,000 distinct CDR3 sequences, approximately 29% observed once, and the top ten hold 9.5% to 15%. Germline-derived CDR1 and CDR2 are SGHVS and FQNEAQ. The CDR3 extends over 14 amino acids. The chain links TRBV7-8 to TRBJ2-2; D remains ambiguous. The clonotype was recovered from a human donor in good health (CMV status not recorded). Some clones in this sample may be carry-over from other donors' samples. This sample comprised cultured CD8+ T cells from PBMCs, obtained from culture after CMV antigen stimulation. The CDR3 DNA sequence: TGTGTCAGCAGCGTTAAAGGTGTAGCCGGGGAGCTGTTTTTT. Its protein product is CVSSVKGVAGELFF.